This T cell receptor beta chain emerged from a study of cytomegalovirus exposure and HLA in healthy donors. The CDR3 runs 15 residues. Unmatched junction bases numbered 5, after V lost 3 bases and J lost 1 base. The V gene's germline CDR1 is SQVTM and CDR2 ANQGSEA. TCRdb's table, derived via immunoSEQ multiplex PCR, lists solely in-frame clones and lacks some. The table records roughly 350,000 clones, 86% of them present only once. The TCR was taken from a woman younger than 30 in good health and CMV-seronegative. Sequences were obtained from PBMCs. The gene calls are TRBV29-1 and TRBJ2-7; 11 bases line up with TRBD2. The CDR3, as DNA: TGCAGCGTTGACCCCGGGACTAGCGGATCCTACGAGCAGTACTTC. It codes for CSVDPGTSGSYEQYF.